What follows is one T cell receptor beta chain and its context. No antigen is known for it. The sample comes from a study of cytomegalovirus exposure and HLA in healthy donors. This CDR3 is built from 15 residues. The V and J ends lost 0 bases and 6 bases, in that order; junction bases with no gene match: 3. Germline V gene lookup returns CDR1 LGHNA and CDR2 YNFKEQ. The PCR used 60 Vbeta and 13 Jbeta primers. The protocol was immunoSEQ multiplex PCR, while the TCRdb copy is restricted to in-frame clones and leaves out a portion. The sample includes fewer than 250,000 clones, 79% of them seen just once. The study's findings and limits: In a later analysis, most CMV-associated TCR beta chains appeared HLA-restricted. TCR beta sequences numbering roughly 16,000 were associated with HLA alleles at 0.05 false discovery rate in a later analysis. Under in vitro conditions, a few CMV-associated chains were confirmed as specific for CMV antigens.

Sequencing input: PBMCs. The V and J genes are TRBV4-2 and TRBJ2-2, with 8 bases that match TRBD2. This clonotype was obtained from a young woman in good health and CMV-seronegative. This CDR3 is CASSQDRGGPGELFF. The CDR3 DNA is TGTGCCAGCAGCCAAGATCGGGGGGGCCCCGGGGAGCTGTTTTTT.